This T cell receptor (beta chain) was sequenced during a study of T cells in Graves' hyperthyroidism and ophthalmopathy. TCR beta CDR3 sequences were amplified from RNA transcripts. With the HTBI primer set, the TCR CDR3 went through a first round of RT-PCR. TCRdb fed the multiplex PCR reads into MiXCR, producing one record per CDR3 protein. Seen here are around 610,000 distinct CDR3 sequences, 14% to 15% observed once, and the top ten hold approximately 4.3%. Exclusion of a patient resulted from uncontrolled infection, other autoimmune disease, pregnancy or lactation. On the basis of clinical symptoms, serum thyroxine and TRAb, thyroid ultrasound and orbital computed tomography, diagnoses were made. Fresh peripheral blood, 7.5 to 10 ml, yielded the PBMCs. This clonotype has ten or more counts. This clonotype was sampled from a woman aged 40 to 49 with Graves' ophthalmopathy. The material sequenced was blood.

CDR3: CASSSPPSGQETQYF. The CDR3 DNA follows: TGTGCCAGCAGTTCCCCTCCTAGCGGACAAGAGACCCAGTACTTC. V is TRBV7-8 and J is TRBJ2-5; 7 positions agree with TRBD2. CDR1 and CDR2 (germline): SGHVS, FQNEAQ. The CDR3 has 15 amino acids. The V and J ends lost 6 bases and 2 bases, in that order; junction bases with no gene match: 9.